This T cell receptor beta chain is from a study of CD8 T cells in Susac syndrome. Germline CDR1 reads MNHEY; CDR2 reads SMNVEV (reference sequence). V lost 5 bases, J lost 5 bases, and 5 bases stayed unmatched. The CDR3 is 15 amino acids. The sequenced target, TCR beta, came from blood CD8+ and CD4+ T cells. The multiple sclerosis controls were treatment-naive patients, and their relapsing-remitting disease was stable or active. When the RNA was reverse transcribed, random hexamers were used with an input of about 0.45 to 1 ug. Coverage of TCR beta CDR3 amplification by immunoSEQ multiplex PCR extended to 54 Vbeta and 13 Jbeta. TCRdb re-analysed the immunoSEQ multiplex PCR reads in MiXCR, keeping a single row per CDR3 protein. The sample includes approximately 200,000 distinct CDR3 sequences, more than 85% of them seen just once. This clonotype showed up just once.

Sequenced sample: CD8+ T cells from PBMCs. J is TRBJ2-3 and V is TRBV27, with 12 bases identical to TRBD2. The sequence derives from a human donor with multiple sclerosis. CDR3 bases: TGTGCCAGCAGTCCCACTAGCGGGGGGCTAGATACGCAGTATTTT. Protein sequence: CASSPTSGGLDTQYF.